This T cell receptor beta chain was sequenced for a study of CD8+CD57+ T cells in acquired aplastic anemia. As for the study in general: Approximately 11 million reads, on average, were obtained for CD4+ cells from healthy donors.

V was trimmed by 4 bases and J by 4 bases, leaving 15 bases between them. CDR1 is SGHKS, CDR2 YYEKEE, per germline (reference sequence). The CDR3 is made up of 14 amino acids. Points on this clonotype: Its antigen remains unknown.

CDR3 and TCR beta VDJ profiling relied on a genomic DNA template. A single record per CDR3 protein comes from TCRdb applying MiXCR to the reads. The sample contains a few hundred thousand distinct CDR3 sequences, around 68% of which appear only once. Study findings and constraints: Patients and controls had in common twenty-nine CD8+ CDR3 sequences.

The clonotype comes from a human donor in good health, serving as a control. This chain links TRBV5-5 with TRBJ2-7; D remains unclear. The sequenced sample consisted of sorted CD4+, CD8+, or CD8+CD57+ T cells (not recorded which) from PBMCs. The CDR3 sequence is CASSSAWSRYEQYF. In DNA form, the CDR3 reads TGTGCCAGCAGCAGTGCCTGGTCCAGGTACGAGCAGTACTTC.